The next 4 T cell receptor beta chains were all read from a single sample in a study of lymphopenia after photon versus proton radiotherapy. Libraries were prepared by immunoSEQ multiplex PCR; TCRdb keeps only in-frame clonotypes and omits some of them. Of about 18,000 clones listed, roughly nine tenths are singletons. The sample was peripheral blood, taken from a patient treated with photon-based radiotherapy. The receptor set was obtained from a woman in her 40s with cholangiocarcinoma.

This sequence joins TRBV19 and TRBJ1-2; the D is unclear. The V end lost 10 bases, the J end lost 0 bases, and 12 bases lay between the germline ends. Germline CDR1 reads LNHDA; CDR2 reads SQIVND (reference sequence). This CDR3 is built from 13 residues. CDR3 loop: CATSISTNYGYTF. The DNA for the CDR3 is TGTGCCACCTCGATATCAACTAACTATGGCTACACCTTC. Combining the CDR3 with reference TRBV19 and TRBJ1-2 gives the whole variable domain DGGITQSPKYLFRKEGQNVTLSCEQNLNHDAMYWYRQDPGQGLRLIYYSQIVNDFQKGDIAEGYSVSREKKESFPLTVTSAQKNPTAFYLCATSISTNYGYTFGSGTRLTVV.

This chain joins TRBV5-4 and TRBJ2-5; D is perhaps TRBD1 (6 bases). CDR1 is SGHNT and CDR2 is YYREEE in the germline V gene (reference sequence). V was clipped by 4 bases and J by 5 bases, with 15 bases between them. The CDR3 extends over 14 amino acids. In DNA, the CDR3 is TGTGCCAGCAGCCGGGCGGCAGGGGTTGAGACCCAGTACTTC. Its translation is CASSRAAGVETQYF.

This sequence joins TRBV7-9 and TRBJ1-5; possibly TRBD1 for D (5 bases). This CDR3 region has 14 residues. Deletions cut 4 bases from V and 0 bases from J, with 7 bases between. The germline V gene has CDR1 SEHNR and CDR2 FQNEAQ (reference sequence). Written as DNA, the CDR3 is TGTGCCAGCAGCTCCGACAGTAGCAATCAGCCCCAGCATTTT. As protein: CASSSDSSNQPQHF.

V is TRBV27 and J is TRBJ1-2; TRBD1 matches 7 bases. The CDR3 runs to 14 residues. The junction had 5 bases not matched to a gene; V was cut back by 0 bases and J by 7 bases. Germline loops: CDR1 MNHEY, CDR2 SMNVEV (reference sequence). DNA of the CDR3: TGTGCCAGCAGTTTATCTACAGGGGAGGGTGGCTACACCTTC. This gives the protein CASSLSTGEGGYTF.